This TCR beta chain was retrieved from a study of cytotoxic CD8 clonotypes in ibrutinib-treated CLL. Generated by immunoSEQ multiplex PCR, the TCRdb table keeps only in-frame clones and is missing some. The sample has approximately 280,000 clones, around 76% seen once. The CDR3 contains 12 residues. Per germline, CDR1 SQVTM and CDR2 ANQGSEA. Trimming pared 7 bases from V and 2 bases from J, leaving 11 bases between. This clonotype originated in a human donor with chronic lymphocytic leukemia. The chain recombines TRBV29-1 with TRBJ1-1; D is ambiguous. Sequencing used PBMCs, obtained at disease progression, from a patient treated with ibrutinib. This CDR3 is CSGRWANTEAFF. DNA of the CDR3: TGCAGCGGCCGTTGGGCAAACACTGAAGCTTTCTTT. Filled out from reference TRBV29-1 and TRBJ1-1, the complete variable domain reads SAVISQKPSRDICQRGTSLTIQCQVDSQVTMMFWYRQQPGQSLTLIATANQGSEATYESGFVIDKFPISRPNLTFSTLTVSNMSPEDSSIYLCSGRWANTEAFFGQGTRLTVV.